The 17 T cell receptor beta chains in this list originate from one sample, sequenced in a study of immune characterization of retroperitoneal liposarcoma. From the PCR reads, TCRdb called clonotypes with MiXCR, one entry per CDR3 protein. The data show 10,000 to 11,000 distinct CDR3 sequences, with about 25% seen just once and approximately 19% held by the top ten. The material sequenced was blood. The receptor set was obtained from a male donor with retroperitoneal liposarcoma.

The chain is built from TRBV6-6 and TRBJ2-2; D ambiguous. This CDR3 has 13 amino acids. V was cut by 2 bases and J by 7 bases, with 8 bases left in between. The germline V gene encodes CDR1 MNHNY and CDR2 SVGAGI (reference sequence). DNA of the CDR3: TGTGCCAGCAGTTACGAAGGGATCGGGGAGCTGTTTTTT. Protein product: CASSYEGIGELFF.

By sample share, this clonotype is medium-sized. The V call is TRBV6-1, the J call TRBJ1-3; a possible D gene is TRBD1 (5 bases). The ends were cut back, 6 bases at V and 0 bases at J, with 12 bases in the middle. The CDR3 extends over 15 amino acids. CDR1 and CDR2 (germline): MNHNS, SASEGT. This CDR3 is CASRPDIYSGNTIYF. In DNA form, the CDR3 reads TGTGCCAGCAGACCGGACATATACTCTGGAAACACCATATATTTT.

This clonotype is categorized as medium-sized. The conserved phenylalanine or tryptophan is not found at the CDR3 terminus, so this likely reflects a read error. The limits of the CDR3 on the DNA are not certain, so only TCRdb's listed CDR3 is given. This rearrangement joins TRBV10-1 to TRBJ2-3; the table's TRBD2 call for D was not verified on the DNA. The CDR3 is made up of 11 amino acids, end residues included. Germline V CDR1 and CDR2: WNHNN, SYGVQD (reference sequence). The CDR3 is CASSDGTSGGG.

This clonotype has more than one count but fewer than ten. The gene calls are TRBV4-3 and TRBJ2-3; D is ambiguous. Trimming left V 1 base short and J 2 bases short, with 10 bases between. Germline loops: CDR1 LGHNA, CDR2 YSLEER. This CDR3 region has 15 residues. CDR3 coding DNA: TGCGCCAGCAGCCAAGCAGTCAGCACCACAGATACGCAGTATTTT. Translation: CASSQAVSTTDTQYF.

This clonotype has at least ten counts. The rearrangement links TRBV6-1 to TRBJ2-1; 10 positions agree with TRBD1. Germline V gene lookup returns CDR1 MNHNS and CDR2 SASEGT. The CDR3 runs 12 residues. The V and J ends lost 4 bases and 14 bases, in that order; junction bases with no gene match: 5. CDR3 coding DNA: TGTGCCAGCAGTGGAGGGACAGGGGATGAGTTCTTC. Amino acid sequence: CASSGGTGDEFF.

This clonotype appeared a few times. The rearrangement links TRBV5-1 to TRBJ2-4; TRBD1 agrees at 9 bases. CDR1 is SGHRS and CDR2 is YFSETQ in the germline V gene. This CDR3 comprises 15 residues. V gave up 3 bases and J gave up 4 bases; unmatched junction bases: 5. Written as DNA, the CDR3 is TGCGCCAGCAGCTCGGAGGGACAGGGAAAAAACATTCAGTACTTC. Translation: CASSSEGQGKNIQYF.

Sample share makes this clonotype medium-sized. This chain uses TRBV6-6 with TRBJ2-1, with 8 bases identical to TRBD2. This CDR3 is 18 amino acids long. Losses at the gene ends were 2 bases for V and 13 bases for J; bases not matched to a gene: 22. Germline assignment: CDR1 MNHNY and CDR2 SVGAGI (reference sequence). CDR3 loop: CASSYGRATGGLQETQFF. CDR3 DNA: TGTGCCAGCAGTTACGGTAGAGCGACGGGGGGGCTCCAAGAGACCCAGTTCTTC.

This rearrangement joins TRBV4-3 to TRBJ2-1; 12 bases map to TRBD2. The J call could be wrong; TRBJ2-7 is a better fit for the DNA end. The length of the CDR3 is 16 residues. Germline V gene lookup returns CDR1 LGHNA and CDR2 YSLEER. Here the CDR3 DNA reads TGCGCCAGCAGCCAAGTCCTAGCGGGAGGGAACTACGAGCAGTACTTC. Encoded protein: CASSQVLAGGNYEQYF.

This clonotype is judged medium-sized. A much larger clone is a single base away; this may be a read error. The genes are TRBV7-2 and TRBJ2-1; 9 bases map to TRBD1. Trimming at V came to 2 bases and at J to 13 bases, leaving 18 bases not matched to a gene. Germline V lookup: CDR1 SGHTA, CDR2 FQGNSA. The CDR3 loop spans 17 amino acids. The CDR3 DNA follows: TGTGCCAGCAGCTTATGGCCGGGACAGGGAGACCAAGAGACCCAGTTCTTC. Translation: CASSLWPGQGDQETQFF.

The chain combines TRBV14 with TRBJ2-1; 9 positions match TRBD1. In germline, CDR1 is SGHDN, CDR2 FVKESK. This CDR3 region has 16 residues. V was clipped by 1 base and J by 2 bases; unmatched bases: 3. CDR3 nucleotide sequence: TGTGCCAGCAGCCAAGTGGGGACAGGGCCCTACAATGAGCAGTTCTTC. Amino acid sequence: CASSQVGTGPYNEQFF.

The V gene is TRBV6-5, the J gene TRBJ1-2; weak D call: TRBD1 (6 bases). Trimming left V 4 bases short and J 1 base short, with 10 bases between. Per the germline V gene, CDR1 is MNHEY and CDR2 is SVGAGI. This CDR3 is 14 amino acids long. The CDR3 here is CASSSTGDNYGYTF. The CDR3 nucleotides read TGTGCCAGCAGTTCGACAGGAGATAACTATGGCTACACCTTC.

Ten or more counts support this clonotype. The chain couples TRBV12-3 or TRBV12-4 to TRBJ2-1; no definite D call. The V gene lost 2 bases and the J gene lost 10 bases, with 9 bases spanning the gap. The CDR3 runs to 12 residues. CDR3 residues: CASSLRRREQFF. Written as DNA, the CDR3 is TGTGCCAGCAGTTTACGCCGACGGGAGCAGTTCTTC.

In this sample, this clonotype turned up many times. This may be a read error, as it is one base from a much larger clone. The chain carries TRBV12-5 and TRBJ2-1, with 10 bases that match TRBD2. Germline CDR1 LGHNT, CDR2 FRNRAP. Losses at the gene ends were 7 bases for V and 13 bases for J; bases not matched to a gene: 10. This CDR3 comprises 13 residues. CDR3 in DNA: TGTGCTAGTGCCCACAGCGGGGGGGAGACCCAGTTCTTC. Amino acid sequence: CASAHSGGETQFF.

This chain uses TRBV6-6 with TRBJ2-5; D is ambiguous. V was shortened by 7 bases and J by 3 bases, with 12 bases between the two germline ends. There are 13 residues in the CDR3. Germline loops: CDR1 MNHNY, CDR2 SVGAGI (reference sequence). This chain's CDR3 is CASNFRWEETQYF. CDR3 DNA sequence: TGTGCCAGCAATTTTAGGTGGGAAGAGACCCAGTACTTC.

This clonotype showed up just a few times. The chain joins TRBV4-1 to TRBJ2-1; D tentatively fits TRBD1 or TRBD2 (6 bases each). Trimming shortened V by 1 base and J by 8 bases, and 15 bases separated the two germline ends. From germline, CDR1 is MGHRA and CDR2 YSYEKL. The CDR3 is made up of 15 amino acids. CDR3: CASSQVEGGIDEQFF. CDR3 bases: TGCGCCAGCAGCCAAGTAGAAGGGGGGATCGATGAGCAGTTCTTC.

This chain joins TRBV6-2 or TRBV6-3 and TRBJ1-1; D is perhaps TRBD1 (6 bases). This CDR3 comprises 14 residues. The germline CDR1 and CDR2 sequences are MNHEY and SVGEGT. Trimming removed 4 bases at V and 1 base at J, with 10 bases between. CDR3 nucleotide sequence: TGTGCCAGCAGTTGGGAGGGGGAGAACACTGAAGCTTTCTTT. Encoded protein: CASSWEGENTEAFF.

This chain joins TRBV12-3 or TRBV12-4 and TRBJ2-1; D is unclear. Trimming stripped 5 bases from V and 3 bases from J, with 17 bases between. The length of the CDR3 is 16 residues. CDR3 nucleotides: TGTGCCAGCAGTCTATGGTCGACACGGAGCTACAATGAGCAGTTCTTC. It yields the protein CASSLWSTRSYNEQFF.